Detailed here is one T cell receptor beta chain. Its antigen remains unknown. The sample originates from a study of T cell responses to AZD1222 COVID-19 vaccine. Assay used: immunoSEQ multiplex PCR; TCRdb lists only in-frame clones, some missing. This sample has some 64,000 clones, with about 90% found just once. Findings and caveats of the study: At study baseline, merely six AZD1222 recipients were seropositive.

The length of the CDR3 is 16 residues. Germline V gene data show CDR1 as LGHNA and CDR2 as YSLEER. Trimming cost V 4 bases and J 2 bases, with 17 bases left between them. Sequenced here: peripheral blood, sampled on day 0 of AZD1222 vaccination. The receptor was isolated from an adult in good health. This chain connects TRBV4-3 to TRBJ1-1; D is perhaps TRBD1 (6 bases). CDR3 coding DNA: TGCGCCAGCAGCCCCCTCCCCGGACAGATTAACACTGAAGCTTTCTTT. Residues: CASSPLPGQINTEAFF.